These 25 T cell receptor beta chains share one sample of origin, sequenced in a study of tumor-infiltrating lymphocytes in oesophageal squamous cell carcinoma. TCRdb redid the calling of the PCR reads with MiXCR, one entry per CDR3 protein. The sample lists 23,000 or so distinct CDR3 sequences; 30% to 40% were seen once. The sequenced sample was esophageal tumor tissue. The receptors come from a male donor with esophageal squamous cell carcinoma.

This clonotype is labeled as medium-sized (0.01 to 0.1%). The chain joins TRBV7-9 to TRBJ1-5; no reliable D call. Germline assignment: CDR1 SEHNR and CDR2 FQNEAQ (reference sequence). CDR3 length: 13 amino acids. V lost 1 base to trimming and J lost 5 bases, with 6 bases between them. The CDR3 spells CASSLEADQPQHF. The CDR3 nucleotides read TGTGCCAGCAGCTTAGAAGCCGATCAGCCCCAGCATTTT.

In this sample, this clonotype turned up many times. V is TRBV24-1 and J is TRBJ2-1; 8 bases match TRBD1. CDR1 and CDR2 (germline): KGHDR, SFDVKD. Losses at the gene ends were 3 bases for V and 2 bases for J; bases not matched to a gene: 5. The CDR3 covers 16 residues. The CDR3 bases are TGTGCCACCAGTGATGCAGGGGGCGTCACCTACAATGAGCAGTTCTTC. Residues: CATSDAGGVTYNEQFF.

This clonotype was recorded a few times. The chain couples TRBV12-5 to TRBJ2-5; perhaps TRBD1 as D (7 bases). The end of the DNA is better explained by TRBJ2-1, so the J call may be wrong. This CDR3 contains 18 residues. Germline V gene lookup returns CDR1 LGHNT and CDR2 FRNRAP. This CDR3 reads CASGLEPSFPTGRNEQFF. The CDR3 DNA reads TGTGCTAGTGGTTTGGAACCCTCTTTTCCGACAGGGAGGAATGAGCAGTTCTTC.

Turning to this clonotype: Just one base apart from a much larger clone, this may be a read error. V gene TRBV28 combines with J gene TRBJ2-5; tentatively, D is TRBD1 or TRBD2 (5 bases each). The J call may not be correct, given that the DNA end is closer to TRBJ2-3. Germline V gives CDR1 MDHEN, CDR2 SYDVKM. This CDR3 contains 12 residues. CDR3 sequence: CASSTGLETQYF. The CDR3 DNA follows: TGTGCCAGCAGTACAGGACTGGAAACGCAGTATTTT.

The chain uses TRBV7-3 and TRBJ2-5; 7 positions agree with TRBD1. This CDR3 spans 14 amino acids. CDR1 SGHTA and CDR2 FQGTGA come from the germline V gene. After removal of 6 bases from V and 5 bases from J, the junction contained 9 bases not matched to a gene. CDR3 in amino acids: CASSAQGRGETQYF. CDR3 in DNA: TGTGCCAGCAGTGCACAGGGGAGAGGGGAGACCCAGTACTTC.

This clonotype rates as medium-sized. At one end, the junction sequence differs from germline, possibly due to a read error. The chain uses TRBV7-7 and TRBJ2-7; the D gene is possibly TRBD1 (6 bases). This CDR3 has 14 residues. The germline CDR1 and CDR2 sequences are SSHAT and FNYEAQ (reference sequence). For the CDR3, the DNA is TGTGCTAGCAGCTTAGAGGGGGACCCCTACGAGCAGTACTTC. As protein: CASSLEGDPYEQYF.

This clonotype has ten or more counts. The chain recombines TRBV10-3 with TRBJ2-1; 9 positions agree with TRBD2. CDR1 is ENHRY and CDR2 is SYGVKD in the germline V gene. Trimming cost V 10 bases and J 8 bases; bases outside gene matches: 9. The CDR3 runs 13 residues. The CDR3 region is CASLGTSPHEQFF. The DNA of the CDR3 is TGTGCCAGTCTCGGGACTAGCCCCCATGAGCAGTTCTTC.

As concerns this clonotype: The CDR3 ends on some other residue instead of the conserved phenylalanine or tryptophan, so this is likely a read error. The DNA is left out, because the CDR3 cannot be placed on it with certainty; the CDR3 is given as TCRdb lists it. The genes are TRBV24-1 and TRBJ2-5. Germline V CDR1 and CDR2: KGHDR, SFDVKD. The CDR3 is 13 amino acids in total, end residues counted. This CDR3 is CATSDHNGYTFGS.

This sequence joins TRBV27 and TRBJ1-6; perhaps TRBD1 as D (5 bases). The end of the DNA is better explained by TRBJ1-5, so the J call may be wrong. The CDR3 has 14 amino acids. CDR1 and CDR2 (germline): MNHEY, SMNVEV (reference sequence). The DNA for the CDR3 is TGTGCCAGCAGTTTATTACAGGTCTCTCAGCCCCAGCATTTT. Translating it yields CASSLLQVSQPQHF.

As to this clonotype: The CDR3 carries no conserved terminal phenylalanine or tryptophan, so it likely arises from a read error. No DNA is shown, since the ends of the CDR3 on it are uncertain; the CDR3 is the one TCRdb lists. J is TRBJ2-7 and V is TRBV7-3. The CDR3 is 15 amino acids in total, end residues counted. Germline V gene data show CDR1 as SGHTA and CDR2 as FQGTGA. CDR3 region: CASSLTVNYGYTFGS.

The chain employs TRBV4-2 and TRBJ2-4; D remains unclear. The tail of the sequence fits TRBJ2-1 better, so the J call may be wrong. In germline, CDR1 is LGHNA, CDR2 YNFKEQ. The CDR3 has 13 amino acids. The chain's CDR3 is CASSQNHGSEQFF. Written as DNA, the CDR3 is TGTGCCAGCAGCCAAAATCACGGATCCGAGCAGTTCTTC.

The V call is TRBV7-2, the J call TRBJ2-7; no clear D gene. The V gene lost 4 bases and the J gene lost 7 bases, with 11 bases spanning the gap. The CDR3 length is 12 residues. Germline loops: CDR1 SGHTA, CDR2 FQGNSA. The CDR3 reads CASSSLAAEQYF. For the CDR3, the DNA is TGTGCCAGCAGCTCCCTCGCGGCAGAGCAGTACTTC.

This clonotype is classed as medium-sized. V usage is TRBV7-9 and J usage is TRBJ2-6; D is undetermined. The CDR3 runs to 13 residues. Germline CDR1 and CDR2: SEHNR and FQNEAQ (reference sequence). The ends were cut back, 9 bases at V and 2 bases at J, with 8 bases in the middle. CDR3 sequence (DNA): TGTGCCAGTCCTTTGACTGGGGCCAACGTCCTGACTTTC. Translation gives CASPLTGANVLTF.

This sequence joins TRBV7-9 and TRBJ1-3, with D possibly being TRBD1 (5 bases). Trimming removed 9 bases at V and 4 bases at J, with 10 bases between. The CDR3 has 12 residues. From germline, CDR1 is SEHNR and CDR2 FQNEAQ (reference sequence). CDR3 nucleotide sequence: TGTGCCAGTGGGACGGTCGGAAACACCATATATTTT. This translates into CASGTVGNTIYF.

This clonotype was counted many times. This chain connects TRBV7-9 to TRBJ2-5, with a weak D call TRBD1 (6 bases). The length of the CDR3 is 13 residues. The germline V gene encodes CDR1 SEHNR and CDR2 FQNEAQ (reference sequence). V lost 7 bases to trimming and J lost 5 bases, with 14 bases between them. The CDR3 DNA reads TGTGCCAGCAAGGACAGCGGCCAGGAGACCCAGTACTTC. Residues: CASKDSGQETQYF.

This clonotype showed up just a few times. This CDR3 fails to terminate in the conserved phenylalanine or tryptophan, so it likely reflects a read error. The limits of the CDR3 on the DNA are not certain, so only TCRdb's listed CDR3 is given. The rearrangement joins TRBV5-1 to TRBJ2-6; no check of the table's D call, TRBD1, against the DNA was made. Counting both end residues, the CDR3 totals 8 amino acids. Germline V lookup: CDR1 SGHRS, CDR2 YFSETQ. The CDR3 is CASSLAGG.

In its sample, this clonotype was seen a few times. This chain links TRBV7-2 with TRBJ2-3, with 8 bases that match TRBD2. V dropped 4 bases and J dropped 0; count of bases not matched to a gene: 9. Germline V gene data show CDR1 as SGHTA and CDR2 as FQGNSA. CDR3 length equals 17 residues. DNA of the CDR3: TGTGCCAGCAGCTCACGTTTAGCGGGACTCAGCACAGATACGCAGTATTTT. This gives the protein CASSSRLAGLSTDTQYF.

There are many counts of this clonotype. CDR3 in DNA: TGTGCCAGCAGGCCAACGGGACAGTCTCGCTATGGCTACACCTTC. Translating gives CASRPTGQSRYGYTF. The chain carries TRBV6-1 and TRBJ1-2; 7 bases fit TRBD1. The ends lost 6 bases at V and 4 bases at J; junction bases unmatched: 11. CDR1 is MNHNS and CDR2 is SASEGT in the germline V gene. The CDR3 runs to 15 residues.

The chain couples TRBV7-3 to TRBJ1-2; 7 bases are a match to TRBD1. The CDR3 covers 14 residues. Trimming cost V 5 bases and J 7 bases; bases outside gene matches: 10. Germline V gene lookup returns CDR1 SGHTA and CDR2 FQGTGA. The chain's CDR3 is CASSPGQLGGGYTF. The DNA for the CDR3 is TGTGCCAGCAGCCCGGGACAGTTGGGAGGTGGCTACACCTTC.

CDR3 bases: TGTGCCAGCAGCCCTAGCGGGAGGGCCGGGGAGACCCAGTACTTC. Its translation is CASSPSGRAGETQYF. The rearrangement joins TRBV7-3 to TRBJ2-5; TRBD2 aligns across 12 bases. The CDR3 covers 15 residues. V lost 5 bases to trimming and J lost 5 bases; unmatched junction nucleotides: 6. The germline gives CDR1 SGHTA, CDR2 FQGTGA.

This CDR3 is CASSDAGDEKLFF. The CDR3 DNA reads TGCGCCAGCAGTGATGCAGGGGATGAAAAACTGTTTTTT. The rearrangement uses TRBV10-2 and TRBJ1-4; D might be TRBD1 (6 bases). In germline, CDR1 is WSHSY, CDR2 SAAADI. V dropped 3 bases and J dropped 6 bases, with 8 bases sitting between them. This CDR3 is 13 amino acids long.

The CDR3 coding sequence is TGTGCCAGCAGCTTAGAACTTAGCGGGGGGGCAGGCACAGATACGCAGTATTTT. As protein: CASSLELSGGAGTDTQYF. This chain joins TRBV11-2 and TRBJ2-3, with 11 bases that match TRBD2. J gave up 1 base and V 0 bases, and 6 bases lay outside the gene matches. Germline V CDR1 and CDR2: SGHAT, FQNNGV. The CDR3 loop spans 18 amino acids. Together with reference TRBV11-2 and TRBJ2-3, the CDR3 gives the full variable domain: EAGVAQSPRYKIIEKRQSVAFWCNPISGHATLYWYQQILGQGPKLLIQFQNNGVVDDSQLPKDRFSAERLKGVDSTLKIQPAKLEDSAVYLCASSLELSGGAGTDTQYFGPGTRLTVL.

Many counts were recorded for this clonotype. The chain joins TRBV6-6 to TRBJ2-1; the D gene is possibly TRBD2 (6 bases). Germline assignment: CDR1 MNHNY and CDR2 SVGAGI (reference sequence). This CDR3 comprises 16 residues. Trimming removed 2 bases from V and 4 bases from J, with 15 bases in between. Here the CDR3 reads CASSYEGGRQYNEQFF. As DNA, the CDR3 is TGTGCCAGCAGTTACGAGGGTGGGAGGCAATACAATGAGCAGTTCTTC.

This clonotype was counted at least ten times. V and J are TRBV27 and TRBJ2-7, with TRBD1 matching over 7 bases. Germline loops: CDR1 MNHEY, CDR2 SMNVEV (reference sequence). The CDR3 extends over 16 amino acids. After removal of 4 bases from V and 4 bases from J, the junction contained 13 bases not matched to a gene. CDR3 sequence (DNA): TGTGCCAGCAGTTGGAAGCTATCGGGACAGTTTTACGAGCAGTACTTC. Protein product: CASSWKLSGQFYEQYF.

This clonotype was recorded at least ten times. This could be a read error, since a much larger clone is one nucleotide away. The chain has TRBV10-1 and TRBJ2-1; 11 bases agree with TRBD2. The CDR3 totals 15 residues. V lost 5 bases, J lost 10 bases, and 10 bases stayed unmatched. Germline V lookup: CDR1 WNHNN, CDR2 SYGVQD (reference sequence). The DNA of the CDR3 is TGCGCCAGCAGTCCTTTAGCGGGAGGGCCGAAGGAGCAGTTCTTC. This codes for CASSPLAGGPKEQFF.